This entry lists 25 T cell receptor beta chains sequenced from one sample in a study of blood T cell repertoires in COVID-19. Profiled with immunoSEQ multiplex PCR; TCRdb holds only in-frame clones, not every one. The sample lists 45,000 to 70,000 clones; approximately 81% were seen once. The specimen sequenced was peripheral blood. Receptors were obtained from a woman over 75 with active or convalescent COVID-19.

V and J are TRBV2 and TRBJ1-5; maybe TRBD1 (5 bases). The germline gives CDR1 SNHLY, CDR2 FYNNEI. The length of the CDR3 is 13 residues. With 8 bases removed from V and 4 bases from J, the gap between germline ends came to 12 bases. The CDR3 region has the DNA TGTGCCAGCTGCAAGGGGATGAATCAGCCCCAGCATTTT. Encoded protein: CASCKGMNQPQHF. Using reference TRBV2 and TRBJ1-5 for the parts outside the CDR3, the full variable domain is EPEVTQTPSHQVTQMGQEVILRCVPISNHLYFYWYRQILGQKVEFLVSFYNNEISEKSEIFDDQFSVERPDGSNFTLKIRSTKLEDSAMYFCASCKGMNQPQHFGDGTRLSIL.

For the CDR3, the DNA is TGTGCCACCAGCAGAGATCTGGGGCCGGGAGAGACCCAGTACTTC. Its translation is CATSRDLGPGETQYF. This sequence joins TRBV15 and TRBJ2-5, with a tentative D call TRBD1 (5 bases). The CDR3 length is 15 residues. Per the germline V gene, CDR1 is LNHNV and CDR2 is YYDKDF (reference sequence). The ends were cut back, 0 bases at V and 4 bases at J, with 12 bases in the middle.

The CDR3 bases are TGCGCCAGCAGTGATTTGGACAGAGGCCTTTATAGCAATCAGCCCCAGCATTTT. Translated, it gives CASSDLDRGLYSNQPQHF. The chain links TRBV10-1 to TRBJ1-5; D perhaps matches TRBD1 (6 bases). V dropped 3 bases and J dropped 0 bases, with 18 bases sitting between them. Germline loops: CDR1 WNHNN, CDR2 SYGVQD (reference sequence). The CDR3 covers 18 residues.

The chain links TRBV7-2 to TRBJ1-4; no definite D call. Per germline, CDR1 SGHTA and CDR2 FQGNSA. There are 14 residues in the CDR3. Trimming removed 2 bases at V and 4 bases at J, with 8 bases between. The CDR3, as DNA: TGTGCCAGCAGCTTAAGCGGTAATAATGAAAAACTGTTTTTT. This sequence encodes CASSLSGNNEKLFF.

This clone was seen once. The rearrangement joins TRBV5-1 to TRBJ1-6; 10 nucleotides line up with TRBD1. This CDR3 contains 17 residues. With V trimmed by 3 bases and J by 7 bases, 10 bases remained unmatched. Germline V gene lookup returns CDR1 SGHRS and CDR2 YFSETQ. Written as DNA, the CDR3 is TGCGCCAGCAGCTCTACCCCGGGGGGACAGGGGAATTCACCCCTCCACTTT. Translation gives CASSSTPGGQGNSPLHF.

The rearrangement links TRBV5-1 to TRBJ2-1; perhaps TRBD1 as D (6 bases). V was cut by 6 bases and J by 7 bases, with 14 bases left in between. Germline CDR1 and CDR2: SGHRS and YFSETQ. The CDR3 consists of 13 residues. CDR3 sequence: CASKNRVGNEQFF. In nucleotides, the CDR3 is TGCGCCAGCAAAAACAGGGTGGGGAATGAGCAGTTCTTC.

The V call is TRBV5-1, the J call TRBJ1-2; 7 bases match TRBD1. Per germline, CDR1 SGHRS and CDR2 YFSETQ. Unmatched junction bases numbered 15, after V lost 6 bases and J lost 7 bases. The CDR3 contains 15 residues. The CDR3 DNA reads as TGCGCCAGCACCTTCGAAGGGGGCGCTCGGGCTGGCTACACCTTC. Its protein is CASTFEGGARAGYTF.

This clone was counted at least ten times. The V call is TRBV5-6, the J call TRBJ1-2; possibly TRBD1 for D (6 bases). The germline gives CDR1 SGHDT, CDR2 YYEEEE. Trimming shortened V by 4 bases and J by 0 bases, and 10 bases separated the two germline ends. The CDR3 totals 14 residues. CDR3 sequence (DNA): TGTGCCAGCAGCCGGACAGTTCCTAACTATGGCTACACCTTC. Its translation: CASSRTVPNYGYTF.

The chain joins TRBV5-1 to TRBJ1-1; tentatively, D is TRBD1 (6 bases). The V end lost 4 bases, the J end lost 1 base, and 14 bases lay between the germline ends. CDR1 and CDR2 (germline): SGHRS, YFSETQ. This CDR3 is 15 amino acids long. As DNA, the CDR3 is TGCGCCAGCAGCCTGGACCAGGGGCAGAACACTGAAGCTTTCTTT. It yields the protein CASSLDQGQNTEAFF. Full variable domain (outside the CDR3, taken from reference TRBV5-1 and TRBJ1-1): KAGVTQTPRYLIKTRGQQVTLSCSPISGHRSVSWYQQTPGQGLQFLFEYFSETQRNKGNFPGRFSGRQFSNSRSEMNVSTLELGDSALYLCASSLDQGQNTEAFFGQGTRLTVV.

The CDR3 nucleotides read TGTGCCGCACTCCGCAATTTTAATTCACCCCTCCACTTT. Residues: CAALRNFNSPLHF. The V gene is TRBV28, the J gene TRBJ1-6; no firm D call. The CDR3 totals 13 residues. Germline V gene sequence: CDR1 MDHEN, CDR2 SYDVKM. V shed 11 bases and J shed 6 bases, with 14 bases lying between them.

This chain uses TRBV7-6 with TRBJ2-7; the match to TRBD1 covers 8 bases. Germline V gene sequence: CDR1 SGHVS, CDR2 FNYEAQ. CDR3 size: 15 residues. Trimming cost V 5 bases and J 6 bases; bases outside gene matches: 12. Written as DNA, the CDR3 is TGTGCCAGCAGCAAAGAGAACGGACAGGGCGTCGAGCAGTACTTC. Translation gives CASSKENGQGVEQYF. Filled out from reference TRBV7-6 and TRBJ2-7, the complete variable domain reads GAGVSQSPRYKVTKRGQDVALRCDPISGHVSLYWYRQALGQGPEFLTYFNYEAQQDKSGLPNDRFSAERPEGSISTLTIQRTEQRDSAMYRCASSKENGQGVEQYFGPGTRLTVT.

V usage is TRBV7-2 and J usage is TRBJ1-5; 8 nucleotides align to TRBD1. This CDR3 spans 15 amino acids. V shed 1 base and J 2 bases; nucleotides not matched to a gene: 1. Germline loops: CDR1 SGHTA, CDR2 FQGNSA. The CDR3 loop reads CASSLDRGGNQPQHF. The CDR3 nucleotides read TGTGCCAGCAGCTTAGACAGGGGGGGCAATCAGCCCCAGCATTTT.

Only one count was recorded for this clone. The CDR3 coding sequence is TGTGCCAGCAGTGGGACTCCAGCGAGCTCTGGAAACACCATATATTTT. It specifies CASSGTPASSGNTIYF. This chain connects TRBV6-1 to TRBJ1-3, with unresolved D. V lost 4 bases and J 0 bases, leaving 13 bases between the germline ends. The V gene's germline CDR1 is MNHNS and CDR2 SASEGT. CDR3 length: 16 residues.

This chain connects TRBV7-3 to TRBJ2-1, with a tentative D call TRBD1 (6 bases). V shed 6 bases and J shed 4 bases, with 13 bases lying between them. CDR3 length: 14 residues. The germline CDR1 and CDR2 sequences are SGHTA and FQGTGA. This CDR3 is CASSVDSLYNEQFF. The CDR3 DNA sequence: TGTGCCAGCAGTGTGGACAGCCTTTACAATGAGCAGTTCTTC.

V usage is TRBV19 and J usage is TRBJ1-2; 8 bases agree with TRBD1. Germline-derived CDR1 and CDR2 are LNHDA and SQIVND (reference sequence). J was trimmed by 7 bases and V by 0 bases; bases with no gene match: 10. CDR3 length: 16 residues. The CDR3 region has the DNA TGTGCCAGTAGTATAGACTCGGACAGGGAAAGGGGTGGCTACACCTTC. Its protein product is CASSIDSDRERGGYTF.

The chain couples TRBV11-3 to TRBJ1-1; D is undetermined. Germline values: CDR1 SGHNT, CDR2 YENEEA. This CDR3 contains 13 residues. The germline V and J ends were trimmed by 2 bases and 6 bases, with 10 bases remaining between them. CDR3 in DNA: TGTGCCAGCAGCTTAAGACAAGGCGCTGAAGCTTTCTTT. This translates into CASSLRQGAEAFF. The variable domain in full, with the rest retrieved from reference TRBV11-3 and TRBJ1-1, is EAGVVQSPRYKIIEKKQPVAFWCNPISGHNTLYWYLQNLGQGPELLIRYENEEAVDDSQLPKDRFSAERLKGVDSTLKIQPAELGDSAVYLCASSLRQGAEAFFGQGTRLTVV.

The rearrangement links TRBV6-2 or TRBV6-3 to TRBJ1-6, with TRBD1 matching over 8 bases. The CDR3 consists of 14 residues. V was pared by 4 bases and J by 10 bases, with 6 bases of the junction left unmatched. Germline V gene data show CDR1 as MNHEY and CDR2 as SVGEGT. For the CDR3, the DNA is TGTGCCAGCAGTTTGACAGGGGAGGGATCACCCCTCCACTTT. Protein: CASSLTGEGSPLHF.

This chain uses TRBV15 with TRBJ1-2; 7 bases align to TRBD1. The J segment lost 8 bases and the V segment lost 4 bases, leaving 7 bases of the junction unmatched. The CDR3 contains 13 residues. Germline lookup yields CDR1 LNHNV and CDR2 YYDKDF (reference sequence). The CDR3 loop reads CATSIDRDGGYTF. The DNA of the CDR3 is TGTGCCACCAGCATTGACAGGGATGGGGGCTACACCTTC.

This sequence joins TRBV27 and TRBJ1-6; D remains unclear. The germline CDR1 and CDR2 sequences are MNHEY and SMNVEV (reference sequence). V was pared by 2 bases and J by 9 bases, with 8 bases between. The CDR3 extends over 13 amino acids. The DNA of the CDR3 is TGTGCCAGCAGTTTAGAGGAGCGTTCACCCCTCCACTTT. The encoded protein is CASSLEERSPLHF.

This chain joins TRBV29-1 and TRBJ1-2; TRBD1 aligns across 7 bases. The V and J ends lost 3 bases and 4 bases, in that order; junction bases with no gene match: 5. CDR3 length equals 13 residues. Germline-derived CDR1 and CDR2 are SQVTM and ANQGSEA. The CDR3 DNA reads TGCAGCGTTGACCGGGACAGTAGCTATGGCTACACCTTC. Amino acid sequence: CSVDRDSSYGYTF.

The chain is built from TRBV10-3 and TRBJ1-1, with unresolved D. Trimming removed 5 bases at V and 3 bases at J, with 7 bases between. Germline CDR1 is ENHRY and CDR2 is SYGVKD. The CDR3 sequence is 12 residues long. CDR3 DNA: TGTGCCATCAGTACTAAGGACACTGAAGCTTTCTTT. This translates into CAISTKDTEAFF.

V and J are TRBV19 and TRBJ1-5, with 8 bases aligning to TRBD1. This CDR3 is 15 amino acids long. V trimming: 6 bases; J trimming: 1 base; junction bases outside the gene matches: 5. Germline CDR1 LNHDA, CDR2 SQIVND (reference sequence). CDR3 region: CASRTGDRSNQPQHF. DNA of the CDR3: TGTGCCAGTAGGACAGGGGATAGAAGCAATCAGCCCCAGCATTTT.

The V gene is TRBV6-5, the J gene TRBJ1-2; 9 bases are shared with TRBD1. Germline V gene sequence: CDR1 MNHEY, CDR2 SVGAGI. CDR3 length equals 14 residues. Trimming at V came to 2 bases and at J to 4 bases, leaving 2 bases not matched to a gene. The CDR3 DNA reads as TGTGCCAGCAGTTACACGACAGGGGGCTATGGCTACACCTTC. It is translated as CASSYTTGGYGYTF.

V gene TRBV6-5 combines with J gene TRBJ1-3, with a possible D match to TRBD1 (6 bases). V was cut by 0 bases and J by 2 bases, with 11 bases left in between. The CDR3 consists of 16 residues. The germline V gene has CDR1 MNHEY and CDR2 SVGAGI. The CDR3: CASSYSSRGAGNTIYF. In DNA, the CDR3 is TGTGCCAGCAGTTACTCGAGCAGGGGCGCTGGAAACACCATATATTTT.

V usage is TRBV7-2 and J usage is TRBJ1-2; 7 bases line up with TRBD1. This CDR3 is built from 15 residues. Germline V gene sequence: CDR1 SGHTA, CDR2 FQGNSA. J lost 1 base, V lost 1 base, and 3 bases had no gene match. The CDR3 sequence is CASSLVSGGNYGYTF. The CDR3 nucleotides read TGTGCCAGCAGCTTAGTTTCAGGGGGTAACTATGGCTACACCTTC.